The 32 T cell receptor beta chains reported below all come from one sample, sequenced in a study of blood T cell repertoires in COVID-19. Produced via immunoSEQ multiplex PCR; TCRdb's table is partial and in-frame only. In the table there are over 100,000 clones, approximately 91% of which are singletons. The material sequenced was peripheral blood. Receptor source: a man between 18 and 29 years old with acute or convalescent COVID-19.

J is TRBJ2-6 and V is TRBV12-5, with 11 bases that match TRBD2. The junction had 2 bases not matched to a gene; V was cut back by 5 bases and J by 2 bases. CDR3 size: 16 residues. Germline V gene sequence: CDR1 LGHNT, CDR2 FRNRAP. The CDR3 protein is CASGLLAGAGANVLTF. CDR3 bases: TGTGCTAGTGGTCTACTAGCGGGAGCTGGGGCCAACGTCCTGACTTTC.

The J gene is TRBJ2-7, the V gene TRBV13, with D perhaps TRBD2 (5 bases). Germline V lookup: CDR1 PRHDT, CDR2 FYEKMQ (reference sequence). Trimming removed 3 bases at V and 2 bases at J, with 14 bases between. The CDR3 covers 15 residues. DNA for the CDR3: TGTGCCAGCAGCTTCACGGGCGGGTTTACCTACGAGCAGTACTTC. Amino acid sequence: CASSFTGGFTYEQYF.

The chain has TRBV6-1 and TRBJ1-3, with 7 bases aligning to TRBD1. V shed 4 bases, J shed 0 bases, and the junction held 9 bases outside the gene matches. There are 17 residues in the CDR3. The germline gives CDR1 MNHNS, CDR2 SASEGT. As DNA, the CDR3 is TGTGCCAGCAGTGGCACAGGGGTAAGCTTCTCTGGAAACACCATATATTTT. Its translation: CASSGTGVSFSGNTIYF.

The V gene is TRBV27, the J gene TRBJ2-5; D is unclear. This CDR3 has 13 amino acids. CDR1 is MNHEY, CDR2 SMNVEV, per germline (reference sequence). Trimming cost V 3 bases and J 2 bases, with 7 bases left between them. CDR3 residues: CASSFHSQETQYF. The CDR3 DNA reads as TGTGCCAGCAGTTTTCACTCGCAAGAGACCCAGTACTTC.

V is TRBV10-3 and J is TRBJ1-3; a possible D gene is TRBD1 (5 bases). The CDR3 sequence is 14 residues long. V was cut by 5 bases and J by 2 bases, with 10 bases left in between. Germline CDR1 ENHRY, CDR2 SYGVKD. CDR3 amino acids: CAISISTAGNTIYF. CDR3 sequence (DNA): TGTGCCATCAGTATATCGACAGCTGGAAACACCATATATTTT.

The V call is TRBV2, the J call TRBJ1-1; the match to TRBD1 covers 8 bases. In germline, CDR1 is SNHLY, CDR2 FYNNEI. This CDR3 comprises 13 residues. The junction had 6 bases not matched to a gene; V was cut back by 10 bases and J by 2 bases. The CDR3 DNA follows: TGTGCCACGGGGACAGGTGGAAACACTGAAGCTTTCTTT. Its translation is CATGTGGNTEAFF.

The chain has TRBV2 and TRBJ1-2; a weak D match, TRBD1 (6 bases). The CDR3 sequence is 13 residues long. The V gene lost 6 bases and the J gene lost 5 bases, with 13 bases spanning the gap. Germline V lookup: CDR1 SNHLY, CDR2 FYNNEI. CDR3 sequence (DNA): TGTGCCAGCAGACAGGGTACCGGTTATGGCTACACCTTC. Protein product: CASRQGTGYGYTF.

The chain links TRBV13 to TRBJ2-7, with 9 bases fitting TRBD2. The CDR3 contains 14 residues. The V gene's germline CDR1 is PRHDT and CDR2 FYEKMQ (reference sequence). The V gene end was trimmed by 6 bases and the J gene end by 2 bases; junction bases not matched to a gene: 5. The CDR3 protein is CASSLTSGAYEQYF. The CDR3 DNA reads TGTGCCAGCAGTCTGACTAGCGGAGCCTACGAGCAGTACTTC.

The chain links TRBV5-7 to TRBJ2-3; a weak D match, TRBD1 (5 bases). TRBV5-7 counts as an open reading frame of uncertain function. The CDR3 length is 16 residues. V lost 6 bases, J lost 0 bases, and 17 bases lay in between. The CDR3 region has the DNA TGTGCCAGCACCACACAGGCGAAATATAGCACAGATACGCAGTATTTT. Translation: CASTTQAKYSTDTQYF.

The rearrangement uses TRBV9 and TRBJ2-1; D is ambiguous. Deletions cut 0 bases from V and 5 bases from J, with 15 bases between. CDR1 SGDLS and CDR2 YYNGEE come from the germline V gene. This CDR3 is 16 amino acids long. In DNA, the CDR3 is TGTGCCAGCAGCGTAGCTCTACGTTCTTCGGACAATGAGCAGTTCTTC. Residues: CASSVALRSSDNEQFF.

The chain joins TRBV14 to TRBJ2-1, with 10 bases fitting TRBD2. In germline, CDR1 is SGHDN, CDR2 FVKESK. CDR3 length: 15 amino acids. Trimming at V came to 4 bases and at J to 4 bases, leaving 4 bases not matched to a gene. The CDR3 DNA is TGTGCCAGCAGCCGACCTAGCGGGGGTTACAATGAGCAGTTCTTC. Translated, it gives CASSRPSGGYNEQFF. The complete variable domain, with remaining parts taken from reference TRBV14 and TRBJ2-1, reads EAGVTQFPSHSVIEKGQTVTLRCDPISGHDNLYWYRRVMGKEIKFLLHFVKESKQDESGMPNNRFLAERTGGTYSTLKVQPAELEDSGVYFCASSRPSGGYNEQFFGPGTRLTVL.

The chain couples TRBV24-1 to TRBJ2-3, with 9 bases aligning to TRBD2. The CDR3 is made up of 18 amino acids. V shed 5 bases, J shed 0 bases, and the junction held 11 bases outside the gene matches. Germline CDR1 and CDR2: KGHDR and SFDVKD. CDR3 bases: TGTGCCACCAGTGTCGGCTCTTCGCGGGAGGGGAGCACAGATACGCAGTATTTT. Translated: CATSVGSSREGSTDTQYF.

The chain is built from TRBV6-5 and TRBJ1-1, with D uncertain. The CDR3 has 12 amino acids. Germline V lookup: CDR1 MNHEY, CDR2 SVGAGI. Trimming shortened V by 2 bases and J by 7 bases, and 8 bases separated the two germline ends. This CDR3 reads CASSYTHGEAFF. DNA for the CDR3: TGTGCCAGCAGTTACACACATGGTGAAGCTTTCTTT.

The V call is TRBV3-1 (or the pseudogene TRBV3-2), the J call TRBJ1-6; no firm D call. Germline V gene lookup returns CDR1 LGHDT and CDR2 YNNKEL (reference sequence). CDR3 length: 15 residues. Trimming removed 2 bases at V and 7 bases at J, with 12 bases between. For the CDR3, the DNA is TGTGCCAGCAGCCAATGGAGGACGGGCAATTCACCCCTCCACTTT. Its translation is CASSQWRTGNSPLHF.

This chain connects TRBV6-5 to TRBJ1-2; D is possibly TRBD1 (6 bases). The CDR3 totals 13 residues. Germline loops: CDR1 MNHEY, CDR2 SVGAGI. The V gene lost 7 bases and the J gene lost 3 bases, with 12 bases spanning the gap. The CDR3, as DNA: TGTGCCAGCACCTTTAAGGGGGACTATGGCTACACCTTC. This encodes CASTFKGDYGYTF.

J is TRBJ2-7 and V is TRBV27; maybe TRBD2 (7 bases). Germline CDR1 is MNHEY and CDR2 is SMNVEV (reference sequence). CDR3 length: 15 amino acids. V lost 6 bases to trimming and J lost 3 bases, with 18 bases between them. CDR3 region: CASRRVGGGNYEQYF. CDR3 in DNA: TGTGCCAGCAGAAGGGTAGGGGGGGGAAACTACGAGCAGTACTTC.

The chain links TRBV5-5 to TRBJ1-5; D unresolved. The CDR3 totals 15 residues. Germline lookup yields CDR1 SGHKS and CDR2 YYEKEE (reference sequence). Trimming took 6 bases from V and 4 from J, leaving 17 bases between them. The CDR3 loop reads CASTQFNEQNQPQHF. The CDR3 DNA sequence: TGTGCCAGCACCCAATTTAACGAGCAAAATCAGCCCCAGCATTTT.

The rearrangement links TRBV5-1 to TRBJ1-1, with D unclear. V lost 5 bases and J 4 bases, leaving 12 bases between the germline ends. This CDR3 is built from 13 residues. Germline V gene lookup returns CDR1 SGHRS and CDR2 YFSETQ. Here the CDR3 reads CASRPSTSTEAFF. The DNA for the CDR3 is TGCGCCAGCAGACCCTCAACCAGCACTGAAGCTTTCTTT. The whole variable domain, filled in from reference TRBV5-1 and TRBJ1-1, reads KAGVTQTPRYLIKTRGQQVTLSCSPISGHRSVSWYQQTPGQGLQFLFEYFSETQRNKGNFPGRFSGRQFSNSRSEMNVSTLELGDSALYLCASRPSTSTEAFFGQGTRLTVV.

The chain employs TRBV5-4 and TRBJ1-1; D is unclear. This CDR3 is built from 14 residues. Trimming cost V 4 bases and J 6 bases, with 16 bases left between them. Germline V gene lookup returns CDR1 SGHNT and CDR2 YYREEE (reference sequence). The CDR3 DNA reads TGTGCCAGCAGCCCTATCGGGGAGAAGGCTGAAGCTTTCTTT. Protein product: CASSPIGEKAEAFF.

The chain joins TRBV2 to TRBJ2-1, with a possible D match to TRBD2 (7 bases). The CDR3 has 18 amino acids. Germline CDR1 reads SNHLY; CDR2 reads FYNNEI. The V end was cut by 7 bases, the J end by 1 base, with 23 bases between. CDR3 coding DNA: TGTGCCAGCACCAACTTAGGGGGGGAGGTGAGGTCCTACAATGAGCAGTTCTTC. It is translated as CASTNLGGEVRSYNEQFF.

This chain joins TRBV19 and TRBJ2-4; no clear D. Between the trimmed V and J ends, which lost 3 bases and 3 bases, there was a span of 15 bases. The CDR3 sequence is 16 residues long. Germline V lookup: CDR1 LNHDA, CDR2 SQIVND (reference sequence). The CDR3 DNA sequence: TGTGCCAGTAGTATTTTTATCGCTTCTAGCAAAAACATTCAGTACTTC. Encoded protein: CASSIFIASSKNIQYF.

CDR3: CASSLDPGRGMNTEAFF. CDR3 nucleotides: TGTGCCAGCAGCTTAGATCCGGGGAGGGGGATGAACACTGAAGCTTTCTTT. The chain employs TRBV11-2 and TRBJ1-1, with D possibly matching TRBD1 (6 bases). Germline CDR1 reads SGHAT; CDR2 reads FQNNGV. The CDR3 has 17 residues. The V gene lost 0 bases and the J gene lost 0 bases, with 14 bases spanning the gap.

The J gene is TRBJ2-1, the V gene TRBV3-1 (or the pseudogene TRBV3-2), with 14 nucleotides matching TRBD2. After removal of 0 bases from V and 15 bases from J, the junction contained 13 bases not matched to a gene. The CDR3 consists of 17 residues. Germline loops: CDR1 LGHDT, CDR2 YNNKEL (reference sequence). DNA for the CDR3: TGTGCCAGCAGCCAAGATCGTTCCTCATGGGGGACTAGCGGGAGGTTCTTC. Translating it yields CASSQDRSSWGTSGRFF.

The rearrangement uses TRBV13 and TRBJ1-3; 12 bases are a match to TRBD1. Germline V gene lookup returns CDR1 PRHDT and CDR2 FYEKMQ (reference sequence). The J segment lost 8 bases and the V segment lost 5 bases, leaving 7 bases of the junction unmatched. This CDR3 is 15 amino acids long. CDR3 residues: CASSPGTGGADTIYF. CDR3 bases: TGTGCCAGCAGCCCCGGGACAGGGGGCGCGGACACCATATATTTT.

This chain joins TRBV2 and TRBJ2-2; 7 nucleotides match TRBD2. CDR1 SNHLY and CDR2 FYNNEI come from the germline V gene. After removal of 8 bases from V and 6 bases from J, the junction contained 12 bases not matched to a gene. This CDR3 is 15 amino acids long. The DNA for the CDR3 is TGTGCCAGCCGCGGGAGTGTAGGGCGGGCCGGGGAGCTGTTTTTT. Its protein is CASRGSVGRAGELFF.

The chain employs TRBV19 and TRBJ2-3; D is unresolved. From germline, CDR1 is LNHDA and CDR2 SQIVND (reference sequence). The CDR3 contains 12 residues. V was pared by 3 bases and J by 3 bases, with 4 bases between. The CDR3 loop reads CASSIQTDTQYF. CDR3 nucleotides: TGTGCCAGTAGTATTCAGACAGATACGCAGTATTTT.

This clone occurred once. This sequence joins TRBV7-9 and TRBJ2-1; the match to TRBD2 covers 9 bases. The germline CDR1 and CDR2 sequences are SEHNR and FQNEAQ (reference sequence). The CDR3 has 16 amino acids. V shed 5 bases, J shed 9 bases, and the junction held 14 bases outside the gene matches. For the CDR3, the DNA is TGTGCCAGCAGCCCCCCCGGGCGGGAGGGCCCCGGTGAGCAGTTCTTC. Residues: CASSPPGREGPGEQFF.

The sample holds one count of this clone. The chain uses TRBV6-5 and TRBJ2-7; 12 bases match TRBD2. Germline V gene lookup returns CDR1 MNHEY and CDR2 SVGAGI. CDR3 length: 15 residues. V shed 4 bases and J 6 bases; nucleotides not matched to a gene: 7. This chain's CDR3 is CASSSVTSGSVEQYF. DNA for the CDR3: TGTGCCAGCAGTTCCGTGACTAGCGGGAGTGTCGAGCAGTACTTC.

This clone has more than one count but fewer than ten. V usage is TRBV9 and J usage is TRBJ1-1; maybe TRBD1 (5 bases). This CDR3 is 16 amino acids long. Germline V lookup: CDR1 SGDLS, CDR2 YYNGEE. V shed 0 bases and J shed 1 base, with 13 bases lying between them. The CDR3 sequence is CASSVGPGYENTEAFF. DNA for the CDR3: TGTGCCAGCAGCGTAGGTCCAGGGTACGAGAACACTGAAGCTTTCTTT.

The chain combines TRBV11-3 with TRBJ2-1; D remains unclear. The CDR3 runs 14 residues. The germline gives CDR1 SGHNT, CDR2 YENEEA. V shed 1 base and J shed 3 bases, with 7 bases lying between them. The CDR3 spells CASSLAEDYNEQFF. CDR3 nucleotide sequence: TGTGCCAGCAGCTTAGCAGAGGACTACAATGAGCAGTTCTTC.

The genes are TRBV4-2 and TRBJ2-1; TRBD2 matches at 9 bases. The CDR3 spans 18 residues. J gave up 3 bases and V 1 base, and 10 bases lay outside the gene matches. The germline V gene encodes CDR1 LGHNA and CDR2 YNFKEQ. CDR3 DNA sequence: TGTGCCAGCAGCCAAGTCGGTTTTGGCGGGAGGGACTACAATGAGCAGTTCTTC. Amino acids: CASSQVGFGGRDYNEQFF.

The chain is built from TRBV5-1 and TRBJ1-4, with TRBD1 as a possible D gene (6 bases). The V gene's germline CDR1 is SGHRS and CDR2 YFSETQ. This CDR3 contains 15 residues. V was cut by 2 bases and J by 0 bases, with 8 bases left in between. CDR3: CASSLQGATNEKLFF. In nucleotides, the CDR3 is TGCGCCAGCAGCTTACAGGGAGCAACTAATGAAAAACTGTTTTTT.